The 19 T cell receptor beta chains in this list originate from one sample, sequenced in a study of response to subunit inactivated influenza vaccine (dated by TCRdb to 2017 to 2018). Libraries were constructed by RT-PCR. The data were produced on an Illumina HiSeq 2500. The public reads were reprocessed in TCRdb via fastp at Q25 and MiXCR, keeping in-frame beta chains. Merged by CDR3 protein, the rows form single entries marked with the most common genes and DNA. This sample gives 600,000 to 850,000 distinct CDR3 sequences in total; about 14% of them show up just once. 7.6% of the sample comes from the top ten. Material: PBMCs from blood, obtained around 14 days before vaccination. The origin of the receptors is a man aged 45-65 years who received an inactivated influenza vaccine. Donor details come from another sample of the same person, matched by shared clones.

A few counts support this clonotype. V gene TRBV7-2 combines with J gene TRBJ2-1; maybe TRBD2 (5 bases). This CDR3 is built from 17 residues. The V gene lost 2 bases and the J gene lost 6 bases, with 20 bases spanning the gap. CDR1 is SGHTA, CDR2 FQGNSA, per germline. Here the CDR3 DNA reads TGTGCCAGCAGCTTAACGAGGGCCTTCTTGGTGACCAATGAGCAGTTCTTC. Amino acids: CASSLTRAFLVTNEQFF.

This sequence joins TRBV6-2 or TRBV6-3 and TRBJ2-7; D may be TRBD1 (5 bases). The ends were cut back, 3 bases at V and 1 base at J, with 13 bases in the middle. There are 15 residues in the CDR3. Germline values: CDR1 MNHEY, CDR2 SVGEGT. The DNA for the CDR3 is TGTGCCAGCAGTTATTACAGGCGAAATTCCTACGAGCAGTACTTC. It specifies CASSYYRRNSYEQYF.

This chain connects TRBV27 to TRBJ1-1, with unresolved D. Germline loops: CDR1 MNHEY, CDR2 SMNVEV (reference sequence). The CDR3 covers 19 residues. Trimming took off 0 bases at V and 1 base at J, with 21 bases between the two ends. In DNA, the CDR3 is TGTGCCAGCAGTTTATCCCCCCGCCAAGGAAGCACACAGAACACTGAAGCTTTCTTT. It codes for CASSLSPRQGSTQNTEAFF.

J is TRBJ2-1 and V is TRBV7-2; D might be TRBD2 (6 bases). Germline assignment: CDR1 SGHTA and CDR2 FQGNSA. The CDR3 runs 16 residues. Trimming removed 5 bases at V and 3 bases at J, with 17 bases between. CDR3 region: CASSTGGSGYYNEQFF. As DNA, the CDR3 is TGTGCCAGCAGCACCGGTGGTAGCGGTTACTACAATGAGCAGTTCTTC.

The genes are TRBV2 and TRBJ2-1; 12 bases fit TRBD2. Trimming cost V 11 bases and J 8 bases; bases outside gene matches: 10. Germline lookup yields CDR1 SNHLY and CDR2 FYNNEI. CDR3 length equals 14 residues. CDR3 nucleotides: TGTGCCGGAGGACTAGCGGGAAATAAAGATGAGCAGTTCTTC. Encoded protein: CAGGLAGNKDEQFF.

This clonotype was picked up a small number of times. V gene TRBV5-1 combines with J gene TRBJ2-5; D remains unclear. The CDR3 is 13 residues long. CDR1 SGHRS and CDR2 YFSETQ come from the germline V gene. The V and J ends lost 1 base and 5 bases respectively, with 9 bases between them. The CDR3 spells CASSLNIDETQYF. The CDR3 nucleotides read TGCGCCAGCAGCTTGAACATAGACGAGACCCAGTACTTC.

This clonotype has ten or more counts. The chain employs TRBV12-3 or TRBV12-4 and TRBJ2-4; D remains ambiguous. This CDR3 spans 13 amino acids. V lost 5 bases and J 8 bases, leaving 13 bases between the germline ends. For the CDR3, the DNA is TGTGCCAGCAGTGCCCTAGGTGGATACATTCAGTACTTC. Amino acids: CASSALGGYIQYF.

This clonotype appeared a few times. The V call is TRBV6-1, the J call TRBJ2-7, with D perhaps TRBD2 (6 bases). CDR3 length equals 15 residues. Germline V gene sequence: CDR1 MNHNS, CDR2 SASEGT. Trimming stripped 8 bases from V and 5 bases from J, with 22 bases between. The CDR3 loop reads CASSLGGRLANEQYF. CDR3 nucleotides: TGTGCCAGCTCTCTTGGGGGAAGGCTAGCGAACGAGCAGTACTTC.

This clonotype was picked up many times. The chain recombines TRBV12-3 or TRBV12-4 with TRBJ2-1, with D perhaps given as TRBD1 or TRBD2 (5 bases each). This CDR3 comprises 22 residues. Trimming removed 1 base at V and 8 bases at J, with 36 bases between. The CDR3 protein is CASSLGRVGVFGIRTEQYEQFF. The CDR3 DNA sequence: TGTGCCAGCAGTTTAGGCAGGGTGGGAGTCTTTGGAATTCGGACCGAGCAATATGAGCAGTTCTTC.

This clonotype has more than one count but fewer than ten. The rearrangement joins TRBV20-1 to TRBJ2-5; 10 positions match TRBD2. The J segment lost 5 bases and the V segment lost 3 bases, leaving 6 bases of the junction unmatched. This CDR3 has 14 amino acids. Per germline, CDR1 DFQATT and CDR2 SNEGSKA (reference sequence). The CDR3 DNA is TGCAGTGCTAGCCTAGCGGGAGTGTTGGAGACCCAGTACTTC. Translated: CSASLAGVLETQYF.

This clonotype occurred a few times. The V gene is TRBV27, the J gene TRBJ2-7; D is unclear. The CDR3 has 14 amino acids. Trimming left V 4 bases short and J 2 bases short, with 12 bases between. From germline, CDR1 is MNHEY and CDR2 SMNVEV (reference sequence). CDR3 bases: TGTGCCAGCAGTTCTTCCGTCAAGACCTACGAGCAGTACTTC. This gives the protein CASSSSVKTYEQYF.

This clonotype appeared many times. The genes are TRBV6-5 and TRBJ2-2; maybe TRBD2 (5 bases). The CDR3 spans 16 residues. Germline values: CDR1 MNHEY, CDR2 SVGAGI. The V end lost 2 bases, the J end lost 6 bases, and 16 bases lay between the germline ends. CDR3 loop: CASSYPTAGDPGELFF. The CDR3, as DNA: TGTGCCAGCAGTTACCCCACCGCCGGGGATCCCGGGGAGCTGTTTTTT.

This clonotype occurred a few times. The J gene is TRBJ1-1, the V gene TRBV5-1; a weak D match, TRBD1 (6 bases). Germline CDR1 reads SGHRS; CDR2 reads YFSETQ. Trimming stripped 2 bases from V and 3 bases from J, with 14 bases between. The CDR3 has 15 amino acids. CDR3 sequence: CASSFTGRGDTEAFF. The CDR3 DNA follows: TGCGCCAGCAGCTTTACAGGTAGGGGGGACACTGAAGCTTTCTTT.

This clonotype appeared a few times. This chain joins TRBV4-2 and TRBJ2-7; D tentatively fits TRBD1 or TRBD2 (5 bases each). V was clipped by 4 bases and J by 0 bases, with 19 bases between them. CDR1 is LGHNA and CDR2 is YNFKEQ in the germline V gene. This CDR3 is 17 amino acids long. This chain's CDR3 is CASSRALGLGASYEQYF. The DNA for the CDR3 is TGTGCCAGCAGCCGAGCTCTGGGGCTGGGAGCCTCCTACGAGCAGTACTTC.

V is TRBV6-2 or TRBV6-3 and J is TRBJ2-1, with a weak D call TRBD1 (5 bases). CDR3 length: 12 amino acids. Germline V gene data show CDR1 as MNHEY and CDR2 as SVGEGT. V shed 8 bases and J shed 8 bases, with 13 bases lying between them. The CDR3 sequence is CASGQSRDEQFF. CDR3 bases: TGTGCCAGCGGCCAAAGCAGGGATGAGCAGTTCTTC.

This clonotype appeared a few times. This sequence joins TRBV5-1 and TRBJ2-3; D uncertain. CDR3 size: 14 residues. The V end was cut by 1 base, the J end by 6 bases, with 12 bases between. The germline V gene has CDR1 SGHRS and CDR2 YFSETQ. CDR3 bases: TGCGCCAGCAGCTTGTCTCAGGCTAGGGATACGCAGTATTTT. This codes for CASSLSQARDTQYF. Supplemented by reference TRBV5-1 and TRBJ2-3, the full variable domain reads KAGVTQTPRYLIKTRGQQVTLSCSPISGHRSVSWYQQTPGQGLQFLFEYFSETQRNKGNFPGRFSGRQFSNSRSEMNVSTLELGDSALYLCASSLSQARDTQYFGPGTRLTVL.

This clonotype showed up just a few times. CDR3 DNA sequence: TGTGCCAGCAGATATGGACCGGATCTCTACGAGCAGTACTTC. It is translated as CASRYGPDLYEQYF. The V and J genes are TRBV5-6 and TRBJ2-7; D remains unclear. V lost 5 bases and J lost 3, with 15 bases in between. Germline loops: CDR1 SGHDT, CDR2 YYEEEE. The CDR3 extends over 14 amino acids.

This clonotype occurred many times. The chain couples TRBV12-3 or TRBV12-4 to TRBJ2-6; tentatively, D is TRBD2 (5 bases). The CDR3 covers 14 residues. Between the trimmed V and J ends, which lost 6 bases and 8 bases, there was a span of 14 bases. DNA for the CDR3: TGTGCCAGCAGCGGGGTCTACTCTCCCAACGTCCTGACTTTC. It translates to CASSGVYSPNVLTF.

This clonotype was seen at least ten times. CDR3 residues: CAISESPDLGYTF. Written as DNA, the CDR3 is TGTGCCATCAGTGAGTCGCCGGATTTGGGCTACACCTTC. The rearrangement joins TRBV10-3 to TRBJ1-2; D is uncertain. Trimming took off 0 bases at V and 8 bases at J, with 10 bases between the two ends. CDR1 and CDR2 (germline): ENHRY, SYGVKD. The CDR3 has 13 residues.